This T cell receptor (beta chain) was documented in a study of post-analysis software for immune sequencing data. Germline V lookup: CDR1 DFQATT, CDR2 SNEGSKA (reference sequence). The CDR3 spans 11 residues. Trimming pared 0 bases from V and 10 bases from J, leaving 7 bases between. In this sample, this clonotype turned up a few times. Its antigen remains unknown. The authors incorporated unique molecular identifiers into the TCR beta cDNA libraries. The authors obtained about 520,000 cDNA molecules from approximately 1 to 10 million T cells. One entry per CDR3 protein, called by TCRdb with MiXCR from the PCR reads. The sample consists of around 770,000 distinct CDR3 sequences, about 43% of them appearing once. Study-wide points: Among multiple sclerosis patients, normalized Chao1 diversity was significantly below that of controls. By F measure, strong co-clustering occurred among samples prepared in the same batch. Included in a set of roughly five TRBV segments more frequent in patients than controls were TRBV5-6, TRBV5-1 and TRBV20-1.

This chain connects TRBV20-1 to TRBJ2-1; no definite D call. The receptor's source is a girl under 18 with multiple sclerosis. Sequencing was performed on blood. The CDR3 coding sequence is TGCAGTGCTAGAGAGTGGCAGGAGCAGTTCTTC. This codes for CSAREWQEQFF.